The sequence of this TCR beta chain was determined in a study of blood T cell repertoires in COVID-19. Measured with immunoSEQ multiplex PCR; TCRdb has only the in-frame clones, and not every one. Among about 59,000 clones listed, around 80% were seen once. The CDR3 runs to 16 residues. V lost 0 bases and J lost 9, with 15 bases in between. CDR1 LGHDT and CDR2 YNNKEL come from the germline V gene (reference sequence). V and J are TRBV3-1 (or the pseudogene TRBV3-2) and TRBJ1-6, with D possibly being TRBD1 (5 bases). The sample taken for sequencing was peripheral blood. The clonotype originates from a human donor in a cohort sampled during active COVID-19. The CDR3 loop is CASSQDWGWGTSPLHF. CDR3 bases: TGTGCCAGCAGCCAAGATTGGGGCTGGGGTACTTCACCCCTCCACTTT.